A selection of T cell receptor beta chains follows, all from one sample in a study of T-cell memory formation after mild COVID-19. TCRdb used MiXCR to reprocess the 5' RACE reads, holding one entry per CDR3 protein. The sample has 150,000 to 200,000 distinct CDR3 sequences, 20% to 25% seen once; the top ten hold about 23%. Sequencing was done on a sample of PBMCs or a T cell subset sorted from them (not recorded which). The origin of the receptors is an adult woman who had mild COVID-19 (a few samples of this study predate the infection). Cell type and time point are not known. CDR3s include the opening cysteine and the closing phenylalanine or tryptophan. The D gene is left open where the match is weak. Not every row has a clone size; where given, it reads once, few, many or a size class.

CDR3 protein,CDR3 DNA,D gene,V gene,clone size,J gene
CASSPAGDGPEAFF,TGCGCCAGCAGCCCGGCCGGGGACGGGCCTGAAGCTTTCTTT,NA,TRBV4-1,NA,TRBJ1-1
CASSLRLTGYEQYF,TGTGCCAGCAGCTTGCGGCTTACTGGCTACGAGCAGTACTTC,NA,TRBV5-6,few,TRBJ2-7
CASSQDFGETQYF,TGCGCCAGCAGCCAAGATTTTGGGGAGACCCAGTACTTC,NA,TRBV4-3,few,TRBJ2-5
CSVSGLGREQYF,TGCAGCGTTAGCGGGCTGGGGAGGGAGCAGTACTTC,NA,TRBV29-1,NA,TRBJ2-7
CASSPLAGGLDTQYF,TGTGCCAGCAGCCCCTTAGCGGGGGGATTAGATACGCAGTATTTT,TRBD2,TRBV3-1,few,TRBJ2-3
CSVETDSLNTEAFF,TGCAGCGTTGAGACAGACAGCTTGAACACTGAAGCTTTCTTT,NA,TRBV29-1,few,TRBJ1-1
CASSYLGWGYHSTGANVLTF,TGTGCCAGCAGTTACTTGGGGTGGGGATACCATTCGACTGGGGCCAACGTCCTGACTTTC,NA,TRBV6-2/TRBV6-3,few,TRBJ2-6
CASSQQRPTAGTGNYGYTF,TGTGCCAGCAGCCAACAGAGGCCTACTGCCGGGACAGGGAACTATGGCTACACCTTC,TRBD1,TRBV3-1,many,TRBJ1-2
CATRDTVTDTQYF,TGTGCCACCCGGGACACTGTCACAGATACGCAGTATTTT,NA,TRBV15,NA,TRBJ2-3
CASSLGPGGLNQPQHF,TGTGCCAGCAGTCTGGGACCAGGGGGCCTTAATCAGCCCCAGCATTTT,TRBD1,TRBV12-3/TRBV12-4,NA,TRBJ1-5
CASSLVERESTDTQYF,TGCGCCAGCAGCTTGGTTGAGCGGGAAAGCACAGATACGCAGTATTTT,TRBD2,TRBV5-1,NA,TRBJ2-3
CASSPSWGTEAFF,TGTGCCAGCAGCCCATCCTGGGGCACTGAAGCTTTCTTT,NA,TRBV7-7,NA,TRBJ1-1
CASSQVVRVEPDTTDTQYF,TGCGCCAGCAGCCAAGTGGTGAGGGTGGAGCCGGATACCACAGATACGCAGTATTTT,NA,TRBV4-3,NA,TRBJ2-3
CASSLMVAGQPQHF,TGTGCCAGCAGCTTGATGGTGGCGGGTCAGCCCCAGCATTTT,NA,TRBV5-5,NA,TRBJ1-5
CASSLIGLGTGELFF,TGTGCCAGCAGCTTGATCGGTTTAGGGACCGGGGAGCTGTTTTTT,NA,TRBV5-8,NA,TRBJ2-2
CASNLVDGTSWGNEQFF,TGTGCCAGCAACTTGGTGGATGGGACTAGCTGGGGGAATGAGCAGTTCTTC,TRBD2,TRBV5-6,NA,TRBJ2-1
CASSLYGTGEAFF,TGTGCCAGCAGCCTATATGGGACGGGTGAAGCTTTCTTT,NA,TRBV11-2,NA,TRBJ1-1
CASSIRGLSSYEQYF,TGTGCCAGTAGTATCCGGGGGTTGAGCTCCTACGAGCAGTACTTC,NA,TRBV19,few,TRBJ2-7
CATSDPTAGGTYNEQFF,TGTGCCACCAGTGATCCGACTGCGGGAGGCACTTACAATGAGCAGTTCTTC,TRBD2,TRBV24-1,NA,TRBJ2-1
CASSFPPYRGTETQYF,TGCGCCAGCAGCTTCCCACCGTACAGGGGGACCGAGACCCAGTACTTC,TRBD1,TRBV5-1,few,TRBJ2-5
CASSLLAGGPDEQFF,TGTGCCAGCAGTTTACTTGCGGGGGGGCCCGATGAGCAGTTCTTC,TRBD2,TRBV12-3/TRBV12-4,few,TRBJ2-1
CASSLRLGLADEQFF,TGTGCCAGCAGCTTAAGGTTGGGACTAGCCGATGAGCAGTTCTTC,TRBD2,TRBV7-3,few,TRBJ2-1
CASSLFRAGGPSNEQFF,TGTGCCAGCAGTCTATTTAGGGCGGGAGGGCCGTCGAATGAGCAGTTCTTC,TRBD2,TRBV6-5,NA,TRBJ2-1
CATEQGNTGELFF,TGTGCCACGGAGCAGGGGAACACCGGGGAGCTGTTTTTT,NA,TRBV24-1,few,TRBJ2-2
CASSRTSATEQFF,TGCGCCAGCAGCCGTACTAGCGCCACAGAGCAGTTCTTC,TRBD2,TRBV4-1,few,TRBJ2-1
CASAGGMNTEAFF,TGCGCCAGCGCAGGGGGGATGAACACTGAAGCTTTCTTT,TRBD1,TRBV5-1,many,TRBJ1-1
CASSITSGRYNEQFF,TGCGCCAGCAGCATAACTAGCGGGAGGTATAATGAGCAGTTCTTC,TRBD2,TRBV4-3,few,TRBJ2-1
CASSLEGGAMRTQYF,TGTGCCAGCAGTTTGGAGGGAGGGGCCATGAGGACCCAGTACTTC,TRBD2,TRBV12-3/TRBV12-4,NA,TRBJ2-5
CASSPLLAGARETQYF,TGTGCCAGCAGCCCTCTACTAGCGGGAGCCCGAGAGACCCAGTACTTC,TRBD2,TRBV6-5,many,TRBJ2-5
CASSFPTPRGVAKNIQYF,TGTGCCAGCAGTTTCCCTACCCCCAGGGGAGTAGCCAAAAACATTCAGTACTTC,NA,TRBV27,NA,TRBJ2-4
CSAIDGTPHNEQFF,TGCAGTGCTATTGACGGGACCCCACACAATGAGCAGTTCTTC,NA,TRBV20-1,NA,TRBJ2-1
CASSQVTPGLVGYEQYF,TGTGCCAGCAGCCAAGTTACTCCGGGACTAGTCGGATACGAGCAGTACTTC,TRBD2,TRBV4-2,few,TRBJ2-7
CASSQDRSRGLAGADTQYF,TGTGCCAGCAGCCAAGATCGGTCGCGGGGACTAGCGGGAGCAGATACGCAGTATTTT,TRBD2,TRBV14,few,TRBJ2-3
CASRGGELDTEAFF,TGTGCCAGCCGGGGAGGGGAATTGGACACTGAAGCTTTCTTT,NA,TRBV7-6,few,TRBJ1-1
CASTPGTAKDTQYF,TGTGCCAGCACTCCCGGGACAGCGAAAGATACGCAGTATTTT,TRBD1,TRBV7-9,few,TRBJ2-3
CASGPLGQGGNEQFF,TGCGCCAGCGGGCCGTTGGGACAGGGAGGCAATGAGCAGTTCTTC,TRBD1,TRBV4-3,NA,TRBJ2-1
CASSPRVPSYNEQFF,TGTGCCAGCAGTCCCAGGGTGCCCTCATACAATGAGCAGTTCTTC,NA,TRBV7-3,once,TRBJ2-1
CATSDQSNTGELFF,TGTGCCACCAGTGATCAATCGAACACCGGGGAGCTGTTTTTT,NA,TRBV24-1,few,TRBJ2-2
CATSRDYADIQQFF,TGTGCCACCAGCAGAGATTACGCCGACATTCAGCAGTTCTTC,NA,TRBV15,NA,TRBJ2-1
CAAQGLNTGELFF,TGTGCCGCTCAGGGATTGAACACCGGGGAGCTGTTTTTT,NA,TRBV12-3/TRBV12-4,NA,TRBJ2-2
CASSVGGSGAYNEQFF,TGTGCCAGCAGCGTAGGCGGTAGCGGGGCCTACAATGAGCAGTTCTTC,TRBD2,TRBV9,NA,TRBJ2-1
CASSSLAGGPYNEQFF,TGTGCCAGCAGCTCCTTAGCGGGAGGGCCATACAATGAGCAGTTCTTC,TRBD2,TRBV7-2,NA,TRBJ2-1
CSVRSRLGGGTEAFF,TGCAGCGTTCGGTCCCGCCTCGGCGGAGGCACTGAAGCTTTCTTT,NA,TRBV29-1,NA,TRBJ1-1
CASSLFLGMNTEAFF,TGTGCCAGCAGCTTATTTTTAGGGATGAACACTGAAGCTTTCTTT,NA,TRBV7-9,NA,TRBJ1-1
CATSDWTGKDGYTF,TGTGCCACCAGTGATTGGACAGGAAAGGATGGCTACACCTTC,TRBD1,TRBV24-1,few,TRBJ1-2
CASSPTGDYEQYF,TGTGCCAGCAGCCCGACAGGGGATTACGAGCAGTACTTC,TRBD1,TRBV11-2,NA,TRBJ2-7
CASSFPRRVASGRSQETQYF,TGTGCCAGCAGTTTCCCCCGAAGAGTGGCTAGCGGGAGGTCCCAAGAGACCCAGTACTTC,TRBD2,TRBV28,NA,TRBJ2-5
CASSSPGLAVTDTQYF,TGTGCCAGCAGTTCCCCGGGACTAGCGGTCACAGATACGCAGTATTTT,TRBD2,TRBV6-2/TRBV6-3,NA,TRBJ2-3
CASSLGREEGNTEAFF,TGTGCCAGCAGCTTAGGCCGGGAGGAAGGGAACACTGAAGCTTTCTTT,NA,TRBV7-3,NA,TRBJ1-1
CASSYADRAQETQYF,TGTGCCAGCAGCTATGCCGACAGGGCCCAAGAGACCCAGTACTTC,TRBD1,TRBV4-2,few,TRBJ2-5
CASSPLWGRRDNSPLHF,TGTGCCAGCTCACCACTTTGGGGAAGGCGTGATAATTCACCCCTCCACTTT,NA,TRBV18,few,TRBJ1-6
CAISDQAVANYGYTF,TGTGCCATCAGTGACCAGGCAGTAGCTAACTATGGCTACACCTTC,NA,TRBV10-3,few,TRBJ1-2
CASSLVPREQFF,TGTGCCAGCAGCTTAGTTCCCAGGGAGCAGTTCTTC,NA,TRBV7-9,NA,TRBJ2-1
CASSEDGAGANVLTF,TGTGCCAGCAGTGAAGACGGCGCTGGGGCCAACGTCCTGACTTTC,NA,TRBV6-4,many,TRBJ2-6
CASSLGRGGSYNEQFF,TGTGCCAGCAGCTTAGGTAGGGGGGGCTCCTACAATGAGCAGTTCTTC,NA,TRBV7-6,NA,TRBJ2-1